Listed below are T cell receptor beta chains from one sample, sequenced in a study of OX40 agonist ivuxolimab in advanced cancers. Some clones are missing from TCRdb's copy, which holds only in-frame ones; the method was immunoSEQ multiplex PCR. Of around 44,000 clones in the sample, more than 75% were seen once. The sequenced sample was CD4+ or CD8+ T cells sorted from blood, obtained in a trial of the OX40 agonist ivuxolimab. The receptors derive from an adult with an advanced solid tumor such as melanoma, head and neck, liver or kidney cancer. Each CDR3 is given with its conserved first and last residue. Fields, in order: V gene, clone size, J gene, D gene, CDR3 DNA, CDR3 protein. A D gene is named only where the DNA matches it firmly. Only some rows state a clone size, as once, few, many or a class for expanded clones.

>TRBV30|.|TRBJ2-1|.
TGTGCCTGGAACGCGGTGGGTAGCGGATACACCCTTTCCTACAATGAGCAGTTCTTC
CAWNAVGSGYTLSYNEQFF
>TRBV6-1|.|TRBJ2-5|.
TGTGCCAGCAGATTCCAGGGAGGCGAGACCCAGTACTTC
CASRFQGGETQYF
>TRBV2|.|TRBJ2-7|.
TGTGCCAGCAGTGAAGCCCCTCAAGAGCAGTACTTC
CASSEAPQEQYF
>TRBV10-3|few|TRBJ1-2|.
TGTGCCATCAGTCCGGCAGGGGATGGCTACACCTTC
CAISPAGDGYTF
>TRBV7-9|.|TRBJ2-3|.
TGTGCCAGCAGCTTAGGACAGTCAACGACAGATACGCAGTATTTT
CASSLGQSTTDTQYF
>TRBV5-1|.|TRBJ2-1|.
TGCGCCAGCAGCGGCCGGATTGGGGTACACAATGAGCAGTTCTTC
CASSGRIGVHNEQFF
>TRBV28|.|TRBJ1-4|TRBD1
TGTGCCAGCAGTTTATCTCAAGGGGGCAATGAGCAACGGCGAAAACTGTTTTTT
CASSLSQGGNEQRRKLFF
>TRBV6-1|.|TRBJ1-1|TRBD1
TGTGCCAGCAGTAGGGACAGGGTAAACACTGAAGCTTTCTTT
CASSRDRVNTEAFF
>TRBV7-8|.|TRBJ2-5|TRBD1
TGTGCCAGCAGCTTAAGGAACAGGGGAAGGGAGACCCAGTACTTC
CASSLRNRGRETQYF
>TRBV5-8|.|TRBJ2-3|TRBD2
TGTTCCCTCGGCCCGGGACTAGTAGTGGATACGCAGTATTTT
CSLGPGLVVDTQYF
>TRBV4-1|.|TRBJ1-1|TRBD1
TGCGCCAGCAGCCATCCCGGACAGGGGGCAGGGACTGAAGCTTTCTTT
CASSHPGQGAGTEAFF
>TRBV2|.|TRBJ2-7|.
TGTGCCAGCAGTCAAGCCCGACCTCCGCACTTC
CASSQARPPHF
>TRBV9|.|TRBJ2-7|.
TGTGCCAGCAGCGTCGGGACGACACTCCTTTCCTACGAGCAGTACTTC
CASSVGTTLLSYEQYF
>TRBV2|.|TRBJ2-5|.
TGTGCCAGCAGTTCTCGGTCGGACAGAAAAGAGACCCAGTACTTC
CASSSRSDRKETQYF
>TRBV28|.|TRBJ2-7|.
TGTGCCAGCAGTTTCGTCCTGGGGTCCTACGAGCAGTACTTC
CASSFVLGSYEQYF
>TRBV7-9|few|TRBJ1-3|.
TGTGCCAGCAGCTTAGTTTTGAGCTCTGGAAACACCATATATTTT
CASSLVLSSGNTIYF
>TRBV11-2|.|TRBJ2-5|TRBD2
TGTGCCAGCAGCTTAGACAGGAGGGTAGCGGGCCAAGAGACCCAGTACTTC
CASSLDRRVAGQETQYF
>TRBV6-6|.|TRBJ2-3|.
TGTGCCAGCAGCCCTGTAGGTAACACAGATACGCAGTATTTT
CASSPVGNTDTQYF
>TRBV21-1|.|TRBJ2-3|.
TGTGCCAGCAGCAAAGGACAGGGGGCCTTCACAGATACGCAGTATTTT
CASSKGQGAFTDTQYF
>TRBV5-8|.|TRBJ1-6|TRBD1
TGTGCCAGCAGCTTGGGACAGGGGAATTCACCCCTCCACTTT
CASSLGQGNSPLHF
>TRBV21-1|.|TRBJ2-7|.
TGTGCCAGATCCTACGAGCAGTACTTC
CARSYEQYF
>TRBV11-2|.|TRBJ2-1|TRBD2
TGTGCCAGCAGCTTAGGGACTAGCGGATACAATGAGCAGTTCTTC
CASSLGTSGYNEQFF
>TRBV11-2|.|TRBJ1-4|.
TGTGCCAGCAGCCCTCAGGGTAGGGATGAAAAACTGTTTTTT
CASSPQGRDEKLFF
>TRBV19|.|TRBJ2-1|TRBD1
TGTGCCAGTAGTATACCGCCGGGACAGGGAGATAATGAGCAGTTCTTC
CASSIPPGQGDNEQFF
>TRBV5-6|.|TRBJ1-4|TRBD1
TGTGCCAGCAGCCCTAAACTGACAGGGGGCAATGAAAAACTGTTTTTT
CASSPKLTGGNEKLFF
>TRBV9|.|TRBJ1-1|TRBD1
TGTGCCAGCAGCTCTGGACAGGGCTGGGCTGAAGCTTTCTTT
CASSSGQGWAEAFF
>TRBV18|.|TRBJ2-2|.
TGTGCCCCCAGTTGGGCGTGCACCGGGGAGCTGTTTTTT
CAPSWACTGELFF
>TRBV6-4|.|TRBJ2-7|.
TGTGCCAGCAGTGAATCGATCGGGGGCGACCACGAGCAGTACTTC
CASSESIGGDHEQYF
>TRBV5-1|once|TRBJ2-3|.
TGCGCCAGCAGCTTGGACGCGACTCGGACCACAGATACGCAGTATTTT
CASSLDATRTTDTQYF
>TRBV6-6|.|TRBJ2-7|.
TGTGCCAGCACTGAACGGGAACGAAACGAGCAGTACTTC
CASTERERNEQYF
>TRBV28|.|TRBJ1-1|.
TGTGCCAGCAGTTTCCTGGGGTCGGGAGCTTTCTTT
CASSFLGSGAFF
>TRBV5-4|.|TRBJ1-3|TRBD1
TGTGCCAGCAGCTCTCCGACAGGGAGCTCTGGAAACACCATATATTTT
CASSSPTGSSGNTIYF
>TRBV7-9|.|TRBJ2-5|.
TGTGCCAGCAGCTTAGAACTAGCAGAGACCCAGTACTTC
CASSLELAETQYF
>TRBV5-5|.|TRBJ2-3|TRBD1
TGTGCCAGCAGCTCGAGACAGGGGGCGAGCACAGATACGCAGTATTTT
CASSSRQGASTDTQYF
>TRBV5-1|.|TRBJ1-1|.
TGCGCCAGCAGCTTGGGGGCGCAAGGGGACACTGAAGCTTTCTTT
CASSLGAQGDTEAFF
>TRBV5-1|.|TRBJ2-2|.
TGCGCCAGCAGCTTGGATGGCAGGGGGGACACCGGGGAGCTGTTTTTT
CASSLDGRGDTGELFF
>TRBV2|.|TRBJ2-7|.
TGTGCCAGCAGTGGGGTCGACTACGAGCAGTACTTC
CASSGVDYEQYF
>TRBV28|.|TRBJ2-1|.
TGTGCCAGCAGTCCCCCCCGGACGCATGAGCAGTTCTTC
CASSPPRTHEQFF
>TRBV5-1|once|TRBJ2-5|TRBD2
TGCGCCAGCAGCTTGGGTATACTAGCGGGGGGCCAAGAGACCCAGTACTTC
CASSLGILAGGQETQYF
>TRBV5-1|.|TRBJ2-6|TRBD1
TGCGCCAGCAGCTTTAGGGGACAGGTCTCCTCCGGTTTAGGGTCTGGGGCCAACGTCCTGACTTTC
CASSFRGQVSSGLGSGANVLTF
>TRBV11-2|.|TRBJ2-3|.
TGTGCCAGCAGGCCAAACATCGCAGATACGCAGTATTTT
CASRPNIADTQYF
>TRBV5-1|.|TRBJ1-1|.
TGCGCCAGCAGCCAAACGTCCCCCGGTTTGAACACTGAAGCTTTCTTT
CASSQTSPGLNTEAFF
>TRBV7-3|.|TRBJ2-1|.
TGTGCCAGCAGCCCACGAAACGGGGGTGAGCAGTTCTTC
CASSPRNGGEQFF
>TRBV5-1|.|TRBJ2-5|.
TGCGCCAGCAGAGACACACAAGAGACCCAGTACTTC
CASRDTQETQYF
>TRBV2|.|TRBJ2-3|TRBD2
TGTGCCAGCAGTGAGGTTAGCGGGACCACAGATACGCAGTATTTT
CASSEVSGTTDTQYF